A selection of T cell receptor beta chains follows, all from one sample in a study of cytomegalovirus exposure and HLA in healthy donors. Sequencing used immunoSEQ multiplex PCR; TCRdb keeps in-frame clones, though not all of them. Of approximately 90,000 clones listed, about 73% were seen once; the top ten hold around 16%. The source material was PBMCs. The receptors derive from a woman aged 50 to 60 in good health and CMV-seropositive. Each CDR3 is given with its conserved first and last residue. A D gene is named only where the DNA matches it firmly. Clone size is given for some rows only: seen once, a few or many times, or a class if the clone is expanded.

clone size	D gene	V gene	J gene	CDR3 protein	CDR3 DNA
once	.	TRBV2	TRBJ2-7	CASSKGLLYEQYF	TGTGCCAGCAGTAAGGGACTCCTTTACGAGCAGTACTTC
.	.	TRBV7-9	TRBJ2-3	CATTDFAEYTDTQYF	TGTGCCACGACGGACTTCGCTGAATACACAGATACGCAGTATTTT
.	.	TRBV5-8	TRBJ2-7	CASSLGGGTGEQYF	TGTGCCAGCAGCTTGGGTGGCGGGACTGGGGAGCAGTACTTC
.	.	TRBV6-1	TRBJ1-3	CASRPGTGNTIYF	TGTGCCAGCAGACCCGGGACAGGAAACACCATATATTTT
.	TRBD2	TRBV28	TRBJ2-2	CASTKGLAGNTGELFF	TGTGCCAGCACCAAAGGACTAGCGGGAAACACCGGGGAGCTGTTTTTT
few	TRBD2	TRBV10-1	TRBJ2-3	CASSGRISTDTQYF	TGCGCCAGCAGCGGGAGGATAAGCACAGATACGCAGTATTTT
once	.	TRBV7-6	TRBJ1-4	CASSLLGGEKLFF	TGTGCCAGCAGCTTACTGGGAGGTGAAAAACTGTTTTTT
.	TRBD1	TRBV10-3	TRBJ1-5	CAISEPWGQGVNQPQHF	TGTGCCATCAGTGAGCCCTGGGGACAGGGGGTTAATCAGCCCCAGCATTTT
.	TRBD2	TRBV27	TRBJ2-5	CASSGGLAGGRETQYF	TGTGCCAGCAGCGGTGGACTAGCGGGAGGTAGGGAGACCCAGTACTTC
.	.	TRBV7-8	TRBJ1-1	CASSLEGHRNTEAFF	TGTGCCAGCAGCTTAGAAGGACACAGGAACACTGAAGCTTTCTTT
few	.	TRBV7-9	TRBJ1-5	CASSLASEGYSNQPQHF	TGTGCCAGCAGCTTAGCCTCGGAGGGGTATAGCAATCAGCCCCAGCATTTT
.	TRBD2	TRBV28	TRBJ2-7	CASRTRGEWDEQYF	TGTGCCAGCAGAACTCGGGGGGAGTGGGACGAGCAGTACTTC
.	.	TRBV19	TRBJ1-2	CASSILGVSYGYTF	TGTGCCAGTAGTATTCTGGGCGTCAGCTATGGCTACACCTTC
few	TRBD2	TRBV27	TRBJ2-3	CASSYRTSGNVGTDTQYF	TGTGCCAGCAGTTACCGGACTAGCGGGAATGTAGGCACAGATACGCAGTATTTT
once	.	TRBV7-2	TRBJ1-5	CASSPSAGSSNQPQHF	TGTGCCAGCAGCCCGAGTGCAGGGTCTAGCAATCAGCCCCAGCATTTT
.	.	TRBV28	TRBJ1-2	CATNNRRAGHGYTF	TGTGCCACCAACAACCGACGGGCGGGGCATGGCTACACCTTC
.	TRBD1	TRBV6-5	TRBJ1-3	CASTPTGTAANTIYF	TGTGCCAGCACTCCAACGGGGACAGCAGCAAACACCATATATTTT
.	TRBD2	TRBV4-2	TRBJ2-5	CASSHPGLAARGSYPQETQYF	TGTGCCAGCAGCCACCCGGGACTAGCAGCTCGGGGGTCGTACCCTCAAGAGACCCAGTACTTC
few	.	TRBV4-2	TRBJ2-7	CASSQVGGDNSYEQYF	TGTGCCAGCAGCCAGGTGGGGGGGGACAACTCCTACGAGCAGTACTTC
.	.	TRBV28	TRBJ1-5	CASASGTWNQPQHF	TGTGCCAGCGCCTCTGGGACTTGGAATCAGCCCCAGCATTTT
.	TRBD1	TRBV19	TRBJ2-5	CASSIEDRGKTQYF	TGTGCCAGTAGTATAGAGGACAGGGGAAAGACCCAGTACTTC
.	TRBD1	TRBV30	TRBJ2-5	CAWSVGDRGRETQYF	TGTGCCTGGAGTGTAGGAGACAGGGGGAGGGAGACCCAGTACTTC
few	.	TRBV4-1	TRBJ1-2	CASSRATGSGYTF	TGCGCCAGCAGCCGAGCGACAGGTAGCGGCTACACCTTC
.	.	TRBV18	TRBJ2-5	CASSQPGVWKTQYF	TGTGCCAGCTCCCAGCCAGGCGTATGGAAGACCCAGTACTTC
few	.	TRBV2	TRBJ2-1	CASSEVAGHYNEQFF	TGTGCCAGCAGTGAGGTGGCGGGCCACTACAATGAGCAGTTCTTC
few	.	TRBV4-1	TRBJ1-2	CASSQDPSRDSLAALTF	TGCGCCAGCAGCCAAGACCCCTCCCGCGACAGCCTTGCCGCTCTCACCTTC
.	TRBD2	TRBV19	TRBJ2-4	CASSIIGGLADRLAKNIQYF	TGTGCCAGTAGTATAATTGGAGGACTAGCGGACCGTCTAGCCAAAAACATTCAGTACTTC
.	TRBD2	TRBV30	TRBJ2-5	CAWNRGLAKETQYF	TGTGCCTGGAACAGAGGACTAGCGAAAGAGACCCAGTACTTC
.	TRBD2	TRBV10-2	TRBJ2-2	CASSEIAGGGTGELFF	TGCGCCAGCAGTGAGATAGCGGGAGGAGGAACCGGGGAGCTGTTTTTT
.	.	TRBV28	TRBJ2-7	CASSSPSTAAYEQYF	TGTGCCAGCAGTTCCCCCTCGACGGCGGCCTACGAGCAGTACTTC
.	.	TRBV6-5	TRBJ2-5	CASSPTWGRREQYF	TGTGCCAGCAGTCCCACTTGGGGACGTCGGGAGCAGTACTTC
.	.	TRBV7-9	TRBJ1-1	CASSFLDGGWSTEAFF	TGTGCCAGCAGCTTCTTGGATGGGGGCTGGAGCACTGAAGCTTTCTTT
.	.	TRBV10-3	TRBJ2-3	CAISVNRGSVSGTDTQYF	TGTGCCATCAGTGTAAATAGGGGGAGCGTTTCTGGCACAGATACGCAGTATTTT
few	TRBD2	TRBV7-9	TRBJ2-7	CSSSWGGYEQYF	TGTTCCAGCAGCTGGGGGGGGTACGAGCAGTACTTC
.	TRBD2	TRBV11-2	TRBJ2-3	CASRGLAGRGDTQYF	TGTGCCAGCAGAGGGCTAGCGGGACGAGGAGATACGCAGTATTTT
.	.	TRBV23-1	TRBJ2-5	CASSQTWAHLRETQYF	TGCGCCAGCAGTCAAACGTGGGCGCACCTCCGGGAGACCCAGTACTTC
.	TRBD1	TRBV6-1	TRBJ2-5	CASSGTDKETQYF	TGTGCCAGCTCAGGGACAGATAAAGAGACCCAGTACTTC
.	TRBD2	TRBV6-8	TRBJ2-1	CASRFSCQRERDEQFF	TGTGCCAGCAGATTCTCATGCCAGCGGGAGAGAGATGAGCAGTTCTTC
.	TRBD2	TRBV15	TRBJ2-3	CATSREGTSGSPDTQYF	TGTGCCACCAGCAGAGAGGGGACTAGCGGGAGCCCAGATACGCAGTATTTT
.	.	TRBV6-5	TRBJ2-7	CATGRVAYEQYF	TGTGCCACTGGCAGGGTAGCCTACGAGCAGTACTTC
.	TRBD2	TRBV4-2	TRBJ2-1	CASSPGLAGGPTYNEQFF	TGTGCCAGCAGCCCGGGACTAGCGGGAGGGCCTACCTACAATGAGCAGTTCTTC
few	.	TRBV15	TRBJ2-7	CATSRGRVGVDEQYF	TGTGCCACCAGCAGAGGCCGGGTAGGGGTGGACGAGCAGTACTTC
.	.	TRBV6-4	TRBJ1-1	CASSDSTLNTEAFF	TGTGCCAGCAGTGACTCAACACTGAACACTGAAGCTTTCTTT
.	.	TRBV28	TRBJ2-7	CASKTARLREQYF	TGTGCCAGCAAGACGGCCCGTTTGAGGGAGCAGTACTTC
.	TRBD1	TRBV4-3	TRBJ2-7	CASSLDRGSLYEQYF	TGCGCCAGCAGCCTCGACAGGGGGTCCCTATACGAGCAGTACTTC
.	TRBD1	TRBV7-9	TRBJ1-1	CASRNPGTANTEAFF	TGTGCCAGCAGAAACCCCGGGACAGCGAACACTGAAGCTTTCTTT
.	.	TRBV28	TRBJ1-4	CASSPPDRQREKLFF	TGTGCCAGCAGTCCACCCGACAGGCAAAGAGAAAAACTGTTTTTT
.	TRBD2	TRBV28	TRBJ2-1	CASSVRQLAGGPGEQFF	TGTGCCAGCAGTGTCCGACAGCTAGCGGGAGGGCCGGGTGAGCAGTTCTTC
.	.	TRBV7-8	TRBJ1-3	CASSSTRTPQSGNTIYF	TGTGCCAGCAGCTCGACCCGGACTCCTCAATCTGGAAACACCATATATTTT
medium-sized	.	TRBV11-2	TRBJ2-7	CASSPPWQGAGGGPHEQYF	TGTGCCAGCAGCCCCCCTTGGCAGGGGGCCGGGGGAGGGCCTCACGAGCAGTACTTC